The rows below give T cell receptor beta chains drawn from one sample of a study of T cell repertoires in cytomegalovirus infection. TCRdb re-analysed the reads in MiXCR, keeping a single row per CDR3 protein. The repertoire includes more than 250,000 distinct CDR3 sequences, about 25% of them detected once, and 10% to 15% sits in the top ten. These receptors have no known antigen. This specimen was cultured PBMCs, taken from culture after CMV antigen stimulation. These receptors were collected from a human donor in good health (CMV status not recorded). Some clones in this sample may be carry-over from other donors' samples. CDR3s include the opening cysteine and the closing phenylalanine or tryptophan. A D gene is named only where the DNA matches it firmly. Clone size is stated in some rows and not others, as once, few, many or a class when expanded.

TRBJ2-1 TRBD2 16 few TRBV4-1 CASSQASGTSYNEQFF TGCGCCAGCAGCCAAGCTAGCGGGACTTCCTACAATGAGCAGTTCTTC
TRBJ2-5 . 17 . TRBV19 CASSILPPRMEQETQYF TGTGCCAGTAGTATCCTCCCCCCTCGGATGGAACAAGAGACCCAGTACTTC
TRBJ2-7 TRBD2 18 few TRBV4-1 CASSQDQAGTSGSYEQYF TGCGCCAGCAGCCAAGACCAAGCCGGGACTAGCGGGAGCTACGAGCAGTACTTC
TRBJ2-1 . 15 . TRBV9 CASSVGSSAYNEQFF TGTGCCAGCAGCGTAGGTTCTAGCGCATACAATGAGCAGTTCTTC
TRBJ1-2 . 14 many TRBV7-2 CASTWGGLNYGYTF TGTGCCAGCACCTGGGGGGGCCTGAACTATGGCTACACCTTC
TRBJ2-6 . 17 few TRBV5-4 CASSQPRGARGANVLTF TGTGCCAGCAGCCAACCCAGAGGGGCGCGTGGGGCCAACGTCCTGACTTTC
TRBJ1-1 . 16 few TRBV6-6 CASSYSLGRLNTEAFF TGTGCCAGCAGCTACAGCCTGGGAAGGTTGAACACTGAAGCTTTCTTT
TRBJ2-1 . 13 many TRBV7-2 CASSLGFYNEQFF TGTGCCAGCAGCTTAGGATTCTACAATGAGCAGTTCTTC
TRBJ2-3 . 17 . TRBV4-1 CASSQDGIRKDTDTQYF TGCGCCAGCAGCCAAGATGGGATAAGGAAAGACACAGATACGCAGTATTTT
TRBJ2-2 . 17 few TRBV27 CASSPRWGKVNTGELFF TGTGCCAGCAGTCCCCGGTGGGGCAAAGTGAACACCGGGGAGCTGTTTTTT
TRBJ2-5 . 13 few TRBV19 CATRAGQKETQYF TGTGCGACCAGGGCCGGGCAGAAAGAGACCCAGTACTTC
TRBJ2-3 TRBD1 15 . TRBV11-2 CASSQDRGTTDTQYF TGTGCCAGCAGCCAGGACAGGGGGACCACAGATACGCAGTATTTT
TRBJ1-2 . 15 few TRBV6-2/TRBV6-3 CASSKHGSTNYGYTF TGTGCCAGCAGTAAGCATGGGTCGACGAACTATGGCTACACCTTC
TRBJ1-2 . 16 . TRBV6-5 CASSPSWESANYGYTF TGTGCCAGCAGTCCTTCTTGGGAGTCAGCTAACTATGGCTACACCTTC
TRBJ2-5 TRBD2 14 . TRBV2 CASSGLAGGETQYF TGTGCCAGCAGTGGGCTAGCGGGAGGAGAGACCCAGTACTTC
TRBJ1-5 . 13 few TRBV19 CASSMGPDQPQHF TGTGCCAGTAGTATGGGTCCTGATCAGCCCCAGCATTTT
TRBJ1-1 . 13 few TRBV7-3 CASSYDGSTEAFF TGTGCCAGCAGCTACGACGGAAGCACTGAAGCTTTCTTT
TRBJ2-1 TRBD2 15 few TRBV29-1 CSVESSGSGYNEQFF TGCAGCGTTGAGAGTAGCGGGAGTGGTTACAATGAGCAGTTCTTC
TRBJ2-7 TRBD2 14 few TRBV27 CASSPGTSRYEQYF TGTGCCAGCAGCCCAGGGACTAGCCGCTACGAGCAGTACTTC
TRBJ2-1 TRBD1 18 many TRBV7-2 CASRDRGALDPYYNEQFF TGTGCCAGCAGGGACAGGGGGGCGTTAGACCCCTACTACAATGAGCAGTTCTTC
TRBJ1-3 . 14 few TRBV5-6 CASSFLRSGNTIYF TGTGCCAGCAGCTTTCTCCGCTCTGGAAACACCATATATTTT
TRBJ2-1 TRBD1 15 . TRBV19 CASSTRQGARGEQFF TGTGCCAGTAGTACTAGACAGGGGGCTCGGGGTGAGCAGTTCTTC
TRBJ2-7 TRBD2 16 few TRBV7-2 CASSYQPGLAGREQYF TGTGCCAGCAGCTATCAGCCGGGACTAGCGGGTCGGGAGCAGTACTTC
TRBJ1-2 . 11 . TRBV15 CATSRGYGYTF TGTGCCACCAGCAGAGGATATGGCTACACCTTC
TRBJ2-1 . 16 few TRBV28 CASSSLRGSDYNEQFF TGTGCCAGCAGTTCCCTGAGAGGTAGCGACTACAATGAGCAGTTCTTC
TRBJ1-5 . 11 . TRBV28 CASSLGTRKHF TGTGCCAGCAGTTTAGGGACGCGAAAGCATTTT
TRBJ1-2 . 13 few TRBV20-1 CSAPPTENYGYTF TGCAGTGCTCCCCCGACAGAGAACTATGGCTACACCTTC
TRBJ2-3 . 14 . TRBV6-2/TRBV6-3 CAIQWAESTDTQYF TGTGCCATCCAGTGGGCGGAGAGCACAGATACGCAGTATTTT
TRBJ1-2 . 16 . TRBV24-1 CATSDRSGGRGHGYTF TGTGCCACCAGTGACCGAAGCGGTGGCAGGGGCCATGGCTACACCTTC
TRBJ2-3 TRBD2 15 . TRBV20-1 CSMGNGGSPTDTQYF TGCAGTATGGGGAACGGCGGGAGTCCCACAGATACGCAGTATTTT
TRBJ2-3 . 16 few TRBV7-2 CASSLFRTLSTDTQYF TGTGCCAGCAGCTTATTTCGGACACTTAGCACAGATACGCAGTATTTT
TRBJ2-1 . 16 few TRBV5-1 CASRNLAAIAYNEQFF TGCGCCAGCAGGAACTTAGCGGCAATTGCCTACAATGAGCAGTTCTTC
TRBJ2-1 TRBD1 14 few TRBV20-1 CSAQGARRYNEQFF TGCAGTGCTCAGGGGGCTAGACGGTACAATGAGCAGTTCTTC
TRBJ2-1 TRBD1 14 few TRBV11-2 CASTRGQGRNEQFF TGTGCCAGCACTCGAGGACAGGGTCGCAATGAGCAGTTCTTC
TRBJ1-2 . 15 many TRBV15 CATSRLRARNYGYTF TGTGCCACCAGCAGACTAAGGGCCAGGAACTATGGCTACACCTTC
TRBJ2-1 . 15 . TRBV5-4 CASSSGGQVYNEQFF TGTGCCAGCAGCTCGGGGGGACAGGTTTACAATGAGCAGTTCTTC
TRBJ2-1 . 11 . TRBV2 CAVPGGNEQFF TGTGCCGTCCCAGGGGGGAATGAGCAGTTCTTC
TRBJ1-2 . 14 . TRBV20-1 CSAVPGHVNYGYTF TGCAGTGCAGTTCCGGGACATGTGAACTATGGCTACACCTTC
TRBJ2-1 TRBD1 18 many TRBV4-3 CASSQDRERTGGNNEQFF TGCGCCAGCAGCCAAGATCGAGAAAGGACAGGGGGCAACAATGAGCAGTTCTTC
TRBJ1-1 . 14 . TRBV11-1 CASSIKQGLTEAFF TGTGCCAGCAGCATAAAACAGGGACTCACTGAAGCTTTCTTT
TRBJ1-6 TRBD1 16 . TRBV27 CASSFRGQGMGSPLHF TGTGCCAGCAGTTTCCGAGGACAGGGGATGGGTTCACCCCTCCACTTT
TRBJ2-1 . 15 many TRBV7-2 CASSPQMSSYNEQFF TGTGCCAGCAGCCCTCAGATGAGCTCCTACAATGAGCAGTTCTTC
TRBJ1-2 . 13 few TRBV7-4 CASSLKGDYGYTF TGTGCCAGCAGCTTAAAGGGGGACTATGGCTACACCTTC
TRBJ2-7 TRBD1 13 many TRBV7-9 CASRNGQGYEQYF TGTGCCAGCAGAAACGGACAGGGGTACGAGCAGTACTTC
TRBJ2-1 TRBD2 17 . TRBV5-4 CASSVDLAGSSYNEQFF TGTGCCAGCAGCGTGGATCTAGCGGGGAGCTCCTACAATGAGCAGTTCTTC
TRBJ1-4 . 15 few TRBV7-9 CASSPSLRVGEKLFF TGTGCCAGCAGCCCTTCACTGCGTGTTGGTGAAAAACTGTTTTTT
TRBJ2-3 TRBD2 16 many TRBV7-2 CASSLKGAGTTDTQYF TGTGCCAGCAGCTTGAAGGGAGCGGGAACCACAGATACGCAGTATTTT
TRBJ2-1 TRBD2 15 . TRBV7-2 CASNPGLAGRDEQFF TGTGCCAGCAACCCGGGACTAGCGGGTCGGGATGAGCAGTTCTTC